Following are 14 T cell receptor beta chains from one sample sequenced in a study of cytomegalovirus exposure and HLA in healthy donors. The repertoire was sequenced with immunoSEQ multiplex PCR; TCRdb's copy has only in-frame clones and lacks some. The sample carries tens of thousands of clones, approximately 96% recorded once. Sequences were obtained from PBMCs. The receptor source for this set is a man aged 18 to 30 in good health and CMV-seronegative.

The chain is built from TRBV4-1 and TRBJ2-3; weak D call: TRBD2 (5 bases). The germline V gene encodes CDR1 MGHRA and CDR2 YSYEKL. This CDR3 is built from 13 residues. V gave up 4 bases and J gave up 6 bases, with 11 bases separating them. The CDR3: CASSLPGGDTQYF. The CDR3 DNA follows: TGCGCCAGCAGCCTACCAGGCGGGGATACGCAGTATTTT.

The chain uses TRBV9 and TRBJ2-2; no definite D call. Trimming took off 0 bases at V and 5 bases at J, with 14 bases between the two ends. This CDR3 region has 16 residues. Germline values: CDR1 SGDLS, CDR2 YYNGEE. The CDR3 bases are TGTGCCAGCAGCGTAGTGGGCCTCATGGGTACCGGGGAGCTGTTTTTT. It specifies CASSVVGLMGTGELFF.

This rearrangement joins TRBV19 to TRBJ1-1; the D gene is possibly TRBD1 (5 bases). This CDR3 spans 13 amino acids. Germline CDR1 LNHDA, CDR2 SQIVND (reference sequence). Trimming pared 6 bases from V and 4 bases from J, leaving 12 bases between. Here the CDR3 reads CASRPPGGTEAFF. In nucleotides, the CDR3 is TGTGCCAGTAGACCTCCCGGGGGCACTGAAGCTTTCTTT.

V usage is TRBV28 and J usage is TRBJ1-5; D possibly corresponds to TRBD1 (6 bases). Germline-derived CDR1 and CDR2 are MDHEN and SYDVKM. The CDR3 runs 15 residues. V dropped 5 bases and J dropped 0 bases, with 11 bases sitting between them. DNA for the CDR3: TGTGCCAGCAGTCCAGGGACATATAGCAATCAGCCCCAGCATTTT. It codes for CASSPGTYSNQPQHF.

This chain joins TRBV6-5 and TRBJ1-1; TRBD1 aligns across 9 bases. Germline V CDR1 and CDR2: MNHEY, SVGAGI. The length of the CDR3 is 14 residues. The ends lost 7 bases at V and 7 bases at J; junction bases unmatched: 10. The DNA of the CDR3 is TGTGCCAGCACGCAAGACAGGGGGAAAGATGAAGCTTTCTTT. Its translation: CASTQDRGKDEAFF.

The rearrangement joins TRBV11-3 to TRBJ1-1, with D unclear. Looked up from germline, CDR1 is SGHNT and CDR2 is YENEEA. V was shortened by 5 bases and J by 6 bases, with 13 bases between the two germline ends. CDR3 length equals 13 residues. The CDR3 DNA follows: TGTGCCAGCAGCCTAACGGTGCTCCCTGAAGCTTTCTTT. Its protein is CASSLTVLPEAFF.

The chain uses TRBV4-1 and TRBJ2-1; D perhaps matches TRBD2 (5 bases). V lost 0 bases and J 8 bases, leaving 23 bases between the germline ends. The CDR3 spans 18 residues. CDR1 is MGHRA, CDR2 YSYEKL, per germline. CDR3 residues: CASSQDGSGVVFGDEQFF. The CDR3 DNA is TGCGCCAGCAGCCAAGATGGAAGCGGAGTCGTGTTCGGCGATGAGCAGTTCTTC.

The chain couples TRBV5-1 to TRBJ1-1; 7 bases map to TRBD1. Losses at the gene ends were 6 bases for V and 2 bases for J; bases not matched to a gene: 7. In germline, CDR1 is SGHRS, CDR2 YFSETQ. The CDR3 runs to 14 residues. The CDR3 DNA sequence: TGCGCCAGCATGGGTACAGGGGTAAACACTGAAGCTTTCTTT. Its translation: CASMGTGVNTEAFF.

The V and J genes are TRBV18 and TRBJ1-2; TRBD1 agrees at 8 bases. V dropped 6 bases and J dropped 8; count of bases not matched to a gene: 5. This CDR3 region has 12 residues. Per germline, CDR1 KGHSH and CDR2 LQKENI. The chain's CDR3 is CASSPTGGGYTF. The CDR3 DNA is TGTGCCAGCTCCCCCACAGGGGGAGGCTACACCTTC.

In nucleotides, the CDR3 is TGTGCCAGCAGTGAAGCGCTCCTAGCGAAATACGAGCAGTACGTC. Translation gives CASSEALLAKYEQYV. The chain carries TRBV2 and TRBJ2-7; D might be TRBD2 (6 bases). The CDR3 is 15 residues long. Trimming shortened V by 0 bases and J by 4 bases, and 13 bases separated the two germline ends. Germline lookup yields CDR1 SNHLY and CDR2 FYNNEI.

V and J are TRBV5-1 and TRBJ2-5; 8 nucleotides align to TRBD2. The CDR3 runs to 16 residues. V was pared by 4 bases and J by 5 bases, with 13 bases of the junction left unmatched. The germline V gene encodes CDR1 SGHRS and CDR2 YFSETQ. CDR3 bases: TGCGCCAGCAGCCCAGGACTGGCGGGAGGAGGGGAGACCCAGTACTTC. It translates to CASSPGLAGGGETQYF.

V usage is TRBV2 and J usage is TRBJ1-4; D ambiguous. Per the germline V gene, CDR1 is SNHLY and CDR2 is FYNNEI. The CDR3 sequence is 11 residues long. Trimming removed 6 bases from V and 14 bases from J, with 13 bases in between. The CDR3 coding sequence is TGTGCCAGCAGAATGGAGTATGGGCTGTTTTTT. It encodes CASRMEYGLFF.

V usage is TRBV7-8 and J usage is TRBJ2-1, with 10 nucleotides matching TRBD2. This CDR3 has 15 amino acids. Trimming removed 1 base from V and 6 bases from J; junction bases left unmatched: 3. Germline V lookup: CDR1 SGHVS, CDR2 FQNEAQ. The CDR3 bases are TGTGCCAGCAGCTTAGAAGGACTAGCGGTCAATGAGCAGTTCTTC. Translated: CASSLEGLAVNEQFF.

The chain has TRBV18 and TRBJ2-7; 8 bases are a match to TRBD2. From germline, CDR1 is KGHSH and CDR2 LQKENI. V gave up 3 bases and J gave up 0 bases; unmatched junction bases: 7. The CDR3 totals 16 residues. The CDR3 DNA reads TGTGCCAGCTCACCCCTTCCAGCGGGAGACTCCTACGAGCAGTACGTC. It translates to CASSPLPAGDSYEQYV.